This T cell receptor (beta chain) was profiled in a study of CD8+ T cells in alopecia areata. Germline values: CDR1 SQVTM, CDR2 ANQGSEA. V trimming: 4 bases; J trimming: 4 bases; junction bases outside the gene matches: 4. CDR3 length: 13 amino acids. Findings and limits, study-wide: Lesional scalp, notably in alopecia totalis/universalis, had clonality above that of normal scalp.

Of note for this clone: The antigen remains undetermined.

Treatment reported: oral pan-JAK inhibitor, 5-10 mg twice daily. Extracted RNA was reverse transcribed into cDNA, the sequencing template. Sequencing used immunoSEQ multiplex PCR; TCRdb keeps in-frame clones, though not all of them. The data contain some 220,000 clones, approximately 57% of them singletons. This material consisted of CD4+ T cells sorted from blood, taken at week 4, from a patient treated with tofacitinib. V gene TRBV29-1 combines with J gene TRBJ2-5; 9 nucleotides align to TRBD1. The TCR comes from a human donor with alopecia areata. The CDR3 reads CSVAGQGGETQYF. Written as DNA, the CDR3 is TGCAGCGTTGCGGGACAGGGAGGAGAGACCCAGTACTTC.